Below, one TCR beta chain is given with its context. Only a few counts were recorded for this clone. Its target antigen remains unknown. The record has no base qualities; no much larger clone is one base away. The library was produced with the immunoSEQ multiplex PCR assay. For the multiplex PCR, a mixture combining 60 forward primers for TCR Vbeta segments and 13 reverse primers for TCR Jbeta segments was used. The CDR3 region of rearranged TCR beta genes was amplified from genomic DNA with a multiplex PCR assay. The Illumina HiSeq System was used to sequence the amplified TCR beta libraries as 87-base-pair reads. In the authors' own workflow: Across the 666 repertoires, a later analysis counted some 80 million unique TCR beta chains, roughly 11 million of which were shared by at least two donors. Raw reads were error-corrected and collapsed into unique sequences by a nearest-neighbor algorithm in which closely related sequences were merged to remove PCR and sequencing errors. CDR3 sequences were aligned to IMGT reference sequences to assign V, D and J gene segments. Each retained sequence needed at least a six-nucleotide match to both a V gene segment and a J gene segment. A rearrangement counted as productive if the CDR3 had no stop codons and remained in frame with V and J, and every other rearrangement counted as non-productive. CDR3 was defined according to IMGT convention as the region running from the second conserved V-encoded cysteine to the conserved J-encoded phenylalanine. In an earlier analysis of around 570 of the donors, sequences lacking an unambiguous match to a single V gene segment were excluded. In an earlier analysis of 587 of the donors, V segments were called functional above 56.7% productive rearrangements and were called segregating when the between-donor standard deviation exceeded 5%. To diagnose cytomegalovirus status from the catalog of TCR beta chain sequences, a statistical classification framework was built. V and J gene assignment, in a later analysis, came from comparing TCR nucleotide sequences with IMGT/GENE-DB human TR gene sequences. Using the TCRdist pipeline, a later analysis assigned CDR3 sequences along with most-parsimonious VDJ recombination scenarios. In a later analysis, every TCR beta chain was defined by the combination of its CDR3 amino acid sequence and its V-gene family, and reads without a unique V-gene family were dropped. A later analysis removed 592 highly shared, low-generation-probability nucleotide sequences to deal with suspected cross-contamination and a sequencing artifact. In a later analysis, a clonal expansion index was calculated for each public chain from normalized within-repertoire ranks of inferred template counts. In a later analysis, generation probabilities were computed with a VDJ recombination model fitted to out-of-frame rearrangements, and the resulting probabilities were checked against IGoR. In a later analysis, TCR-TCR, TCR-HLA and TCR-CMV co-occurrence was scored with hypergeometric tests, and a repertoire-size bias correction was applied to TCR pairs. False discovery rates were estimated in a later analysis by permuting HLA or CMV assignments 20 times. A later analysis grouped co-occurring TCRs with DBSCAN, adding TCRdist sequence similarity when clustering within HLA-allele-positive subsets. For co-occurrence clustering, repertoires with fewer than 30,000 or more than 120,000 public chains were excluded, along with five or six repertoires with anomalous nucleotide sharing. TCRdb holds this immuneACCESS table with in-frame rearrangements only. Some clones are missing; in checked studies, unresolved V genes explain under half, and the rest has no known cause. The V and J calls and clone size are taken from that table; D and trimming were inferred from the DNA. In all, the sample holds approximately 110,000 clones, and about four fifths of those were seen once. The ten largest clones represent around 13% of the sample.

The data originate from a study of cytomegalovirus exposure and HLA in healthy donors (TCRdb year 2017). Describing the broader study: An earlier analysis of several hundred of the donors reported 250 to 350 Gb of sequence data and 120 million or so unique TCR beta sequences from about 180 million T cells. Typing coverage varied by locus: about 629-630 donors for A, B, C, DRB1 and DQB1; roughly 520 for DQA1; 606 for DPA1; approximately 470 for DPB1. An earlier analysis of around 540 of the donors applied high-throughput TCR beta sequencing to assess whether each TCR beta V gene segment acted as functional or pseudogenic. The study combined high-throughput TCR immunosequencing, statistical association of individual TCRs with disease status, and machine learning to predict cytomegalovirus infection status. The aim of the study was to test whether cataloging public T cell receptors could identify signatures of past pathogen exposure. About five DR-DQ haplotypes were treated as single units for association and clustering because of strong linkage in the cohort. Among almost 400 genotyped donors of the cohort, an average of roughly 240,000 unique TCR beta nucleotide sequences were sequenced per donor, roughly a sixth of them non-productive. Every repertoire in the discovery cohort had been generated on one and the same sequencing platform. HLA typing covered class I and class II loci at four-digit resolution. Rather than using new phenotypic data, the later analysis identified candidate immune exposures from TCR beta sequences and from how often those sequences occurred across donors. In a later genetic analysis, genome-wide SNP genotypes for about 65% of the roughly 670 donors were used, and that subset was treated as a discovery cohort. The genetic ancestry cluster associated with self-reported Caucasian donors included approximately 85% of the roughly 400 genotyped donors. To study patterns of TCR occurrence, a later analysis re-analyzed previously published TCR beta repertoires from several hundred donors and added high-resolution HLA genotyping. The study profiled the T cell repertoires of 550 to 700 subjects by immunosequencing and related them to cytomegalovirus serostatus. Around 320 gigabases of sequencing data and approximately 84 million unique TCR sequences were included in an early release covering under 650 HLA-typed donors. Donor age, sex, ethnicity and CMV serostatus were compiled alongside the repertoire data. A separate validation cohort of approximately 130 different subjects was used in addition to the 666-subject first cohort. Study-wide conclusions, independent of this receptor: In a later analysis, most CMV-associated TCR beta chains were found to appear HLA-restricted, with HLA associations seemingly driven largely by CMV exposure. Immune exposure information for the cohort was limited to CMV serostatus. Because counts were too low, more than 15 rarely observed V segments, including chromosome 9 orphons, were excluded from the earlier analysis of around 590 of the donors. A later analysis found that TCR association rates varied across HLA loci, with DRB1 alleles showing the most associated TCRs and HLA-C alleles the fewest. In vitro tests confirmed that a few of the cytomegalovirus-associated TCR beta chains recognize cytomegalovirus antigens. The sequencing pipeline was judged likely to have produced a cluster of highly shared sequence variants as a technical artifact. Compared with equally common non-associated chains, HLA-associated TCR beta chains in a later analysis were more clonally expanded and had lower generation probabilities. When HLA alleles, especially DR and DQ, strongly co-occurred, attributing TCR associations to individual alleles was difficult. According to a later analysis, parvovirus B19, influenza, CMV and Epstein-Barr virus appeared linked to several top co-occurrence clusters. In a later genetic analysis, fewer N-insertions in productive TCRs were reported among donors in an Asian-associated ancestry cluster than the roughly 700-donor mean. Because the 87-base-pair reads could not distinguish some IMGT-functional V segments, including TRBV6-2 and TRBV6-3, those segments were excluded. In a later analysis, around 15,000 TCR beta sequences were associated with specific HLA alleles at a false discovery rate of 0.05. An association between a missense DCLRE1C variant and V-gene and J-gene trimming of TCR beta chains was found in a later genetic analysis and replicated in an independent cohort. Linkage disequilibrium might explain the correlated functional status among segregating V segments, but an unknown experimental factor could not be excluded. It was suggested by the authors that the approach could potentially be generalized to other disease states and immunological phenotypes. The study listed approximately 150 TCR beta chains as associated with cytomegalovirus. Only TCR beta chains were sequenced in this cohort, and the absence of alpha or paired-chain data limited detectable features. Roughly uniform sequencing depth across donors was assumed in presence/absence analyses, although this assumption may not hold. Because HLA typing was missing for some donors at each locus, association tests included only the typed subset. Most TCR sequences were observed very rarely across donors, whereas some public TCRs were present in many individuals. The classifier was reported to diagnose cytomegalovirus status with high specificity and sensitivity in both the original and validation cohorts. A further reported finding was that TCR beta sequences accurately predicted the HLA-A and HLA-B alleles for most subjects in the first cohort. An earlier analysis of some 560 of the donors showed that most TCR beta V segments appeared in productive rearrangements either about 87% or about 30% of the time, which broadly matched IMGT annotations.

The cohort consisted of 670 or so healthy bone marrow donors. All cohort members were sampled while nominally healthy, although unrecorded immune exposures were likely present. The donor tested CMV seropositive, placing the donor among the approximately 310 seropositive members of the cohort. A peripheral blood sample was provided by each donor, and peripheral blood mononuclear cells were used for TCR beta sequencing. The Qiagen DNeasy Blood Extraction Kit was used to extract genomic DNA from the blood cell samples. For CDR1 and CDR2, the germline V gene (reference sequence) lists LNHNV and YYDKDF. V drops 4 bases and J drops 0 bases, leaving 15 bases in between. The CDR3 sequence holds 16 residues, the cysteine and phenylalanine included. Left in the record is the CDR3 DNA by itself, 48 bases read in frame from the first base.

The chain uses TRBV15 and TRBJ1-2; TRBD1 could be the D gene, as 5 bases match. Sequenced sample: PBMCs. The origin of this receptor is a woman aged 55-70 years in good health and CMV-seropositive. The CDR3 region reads CATSTQDTEANYGYTF. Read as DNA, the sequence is TGTGCCACCAGCACGCAGGACACCGAAGCTAACTATGGCTACACCTTC.